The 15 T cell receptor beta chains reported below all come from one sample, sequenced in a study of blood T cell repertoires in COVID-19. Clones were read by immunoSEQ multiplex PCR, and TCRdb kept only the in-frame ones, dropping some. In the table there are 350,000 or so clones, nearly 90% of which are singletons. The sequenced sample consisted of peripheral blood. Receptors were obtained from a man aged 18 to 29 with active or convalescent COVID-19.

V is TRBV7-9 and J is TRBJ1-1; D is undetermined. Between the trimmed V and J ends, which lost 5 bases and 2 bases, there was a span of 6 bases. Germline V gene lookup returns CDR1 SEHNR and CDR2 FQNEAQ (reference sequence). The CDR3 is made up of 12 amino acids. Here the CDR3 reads CASSPLNTEAFF. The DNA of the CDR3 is TGTGCCAGCAGCCCTTTAAACACTGAAGCTTTCTTT.

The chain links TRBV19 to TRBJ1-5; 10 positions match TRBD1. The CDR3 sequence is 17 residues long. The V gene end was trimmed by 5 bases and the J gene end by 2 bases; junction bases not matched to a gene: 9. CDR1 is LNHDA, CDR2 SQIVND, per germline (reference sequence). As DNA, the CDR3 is TGTGCCAGTAGTCTCCGGGACAGGGGAAAGGGCAATCAGCCCCAGCATTTT. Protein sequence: CASSLRDRGKGNQPQHF.

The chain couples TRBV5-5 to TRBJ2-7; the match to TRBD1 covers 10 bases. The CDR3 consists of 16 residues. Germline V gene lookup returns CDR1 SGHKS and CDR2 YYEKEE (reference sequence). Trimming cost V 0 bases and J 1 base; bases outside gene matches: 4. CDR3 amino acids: CASSLVAGQGSYEQYF. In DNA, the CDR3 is TGTGCCAGCAGCTTGGTCGCGGGACAGGGGTCCTACGAGCAGTACTTC.

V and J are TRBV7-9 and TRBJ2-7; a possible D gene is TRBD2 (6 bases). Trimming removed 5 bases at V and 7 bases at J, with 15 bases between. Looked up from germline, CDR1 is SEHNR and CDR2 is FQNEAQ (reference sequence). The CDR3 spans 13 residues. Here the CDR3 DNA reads TGTGCCAGCAGCCCGCGTGGGGGGTGGGAGCAGTACTTC. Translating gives CASSPRGGWEQYF. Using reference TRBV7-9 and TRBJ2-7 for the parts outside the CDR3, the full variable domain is DTGVSQNPRHKITKRGQNVTFRCDPISEHNRLYWYRQTLGQGPEFLTYFQNEAQLEKSRLLSDRFSAERPKGSFSTLEIQRTEQGDSAMYLCASSPRGGWEQYFGPGTRLTVT.

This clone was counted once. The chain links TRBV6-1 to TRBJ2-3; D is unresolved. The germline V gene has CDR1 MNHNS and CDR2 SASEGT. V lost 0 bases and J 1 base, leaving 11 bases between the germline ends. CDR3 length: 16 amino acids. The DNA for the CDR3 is TGTGCCAGCAGTGAAGCGCTCAGGTCAGGCACAGATACGCAGTATTTT. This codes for CASSEALRSGTDTQYF.

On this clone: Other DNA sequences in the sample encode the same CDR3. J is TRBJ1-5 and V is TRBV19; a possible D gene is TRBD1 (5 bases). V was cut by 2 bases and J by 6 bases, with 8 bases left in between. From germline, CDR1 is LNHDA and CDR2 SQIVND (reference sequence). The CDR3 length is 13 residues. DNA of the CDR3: TGTGCCAGTAGTATACAGGGTGGTCAGCCCCAGCATTTT. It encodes CASSIQGGQPQHF.

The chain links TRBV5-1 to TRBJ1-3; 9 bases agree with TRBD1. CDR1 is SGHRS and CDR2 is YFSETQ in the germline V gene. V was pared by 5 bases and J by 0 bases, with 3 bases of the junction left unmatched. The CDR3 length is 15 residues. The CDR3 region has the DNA TGCGCCAGCAGTACGGGACAGGGCTCTGGAAACACCATATATTTT. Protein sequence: CASSTGQGSGNTIYF.

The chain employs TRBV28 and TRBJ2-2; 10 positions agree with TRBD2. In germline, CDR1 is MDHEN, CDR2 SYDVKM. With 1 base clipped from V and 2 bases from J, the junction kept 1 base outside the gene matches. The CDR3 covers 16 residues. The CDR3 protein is CASSLLAGGNTGELFF. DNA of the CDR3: TGTGCCAGCAGTTTATTAGCGGGGGGAAACACCGGGGAGCTGTTTTTT.

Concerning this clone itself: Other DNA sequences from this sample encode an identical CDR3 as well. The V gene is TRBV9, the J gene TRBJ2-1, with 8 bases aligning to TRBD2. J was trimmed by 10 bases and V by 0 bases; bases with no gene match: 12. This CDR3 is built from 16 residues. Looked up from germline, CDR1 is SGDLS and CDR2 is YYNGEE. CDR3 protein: CASSVDMTSAKEEQFF. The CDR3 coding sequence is TGTGCCAGCAGCGTAGATATGACTAGCGCGAAGGAAGAGCAGTTCTTC.

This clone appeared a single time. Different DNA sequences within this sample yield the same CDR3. The CDR3 nucleotides read TGCGCCAGCAGCTTGGAGGGGGCGGGTCAGCCCCAGCATTTT. Its translation is CASSLEGAGQPQHF. The chain couples TRBV5-1 to TRBJ1-5, with 7 bases fitting TRBD1. V shed 0 bases, J shed 6 bases, and the junction held 3 bases outside the gene matches. From germline, CDR1 is SGHRS and CDR2 YFSETQ. The CDR3 runs 14 residues.

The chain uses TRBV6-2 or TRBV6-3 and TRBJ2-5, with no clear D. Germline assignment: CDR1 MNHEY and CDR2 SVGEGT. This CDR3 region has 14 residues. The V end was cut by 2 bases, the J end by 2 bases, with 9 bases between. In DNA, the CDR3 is TGTGCCAGCAGTTACGGGCAGTCACAAGAGACCCAGTACTTC. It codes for CASSYGQSQETQYF.

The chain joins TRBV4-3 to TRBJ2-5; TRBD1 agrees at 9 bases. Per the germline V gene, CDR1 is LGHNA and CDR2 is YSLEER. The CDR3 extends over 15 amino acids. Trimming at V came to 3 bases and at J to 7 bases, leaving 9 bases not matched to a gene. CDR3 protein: CASSQSPGQGTTQYF. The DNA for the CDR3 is TGCGCCAGCAGCCAGAGTCCGGGACAGGGAACGACCCAGTACTTC.

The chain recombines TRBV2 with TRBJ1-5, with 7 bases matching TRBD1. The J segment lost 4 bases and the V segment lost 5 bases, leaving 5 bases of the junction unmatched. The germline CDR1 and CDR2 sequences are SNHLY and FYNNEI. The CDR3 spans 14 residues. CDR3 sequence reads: CASSRSDRNQPQHF. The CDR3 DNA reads TGTGCCAGCAGTCGTTCGGACAGGAATCAGCCCCAGCATTTT.

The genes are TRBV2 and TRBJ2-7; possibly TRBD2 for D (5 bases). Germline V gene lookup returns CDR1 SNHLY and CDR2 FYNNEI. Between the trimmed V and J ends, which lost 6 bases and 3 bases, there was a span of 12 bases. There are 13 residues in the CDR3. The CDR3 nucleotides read TGTGCCAGCAGCAGAGACGGAGGCTACGAGCAGTACTTC. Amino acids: CASSRDGGYEQYF.

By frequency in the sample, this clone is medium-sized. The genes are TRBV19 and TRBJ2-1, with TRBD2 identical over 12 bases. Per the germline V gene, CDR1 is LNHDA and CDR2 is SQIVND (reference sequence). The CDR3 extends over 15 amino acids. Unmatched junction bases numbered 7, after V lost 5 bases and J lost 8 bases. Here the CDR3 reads CASSQTSGSFDEQFF. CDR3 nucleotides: TGTGCCAGTAGTCAGACTAGCGGGAGTTTCGATGAGCAGTTCTTC.